The present entry profiles one T cell receptor (beta chain) with its context. The data were produced by immunoSEQ multiplex PCR, yet TCRdb's version contains in-frame clones alone and is incomplete. The sample lists 45,000 to 55,000 clones, 80% to 90% occurring once. The data were obtained in a study of T cell changes during pregnancy in multiple sclerosis. CDR3 length equals 12 residues. CDR1 is SQVTM, CDR2 ANQGSEA, per germline. V shed 6 bases and J shed 3 bases, with 11 bases lying between them. The sequenced sample was peripheral blood, obtained in the first trimester of pregnancy. This clonotype was obtained from a female donor with multiple sclerosis, enrolled in a pregnancy study. J is TRBJ1-1 and V is TRBV29-1; perhaps TRBD1 as D (5 bases). CDR3 bases: TGCAGCGTCGGACCAGGGCACACTGAAGCTTTCTTT. Translated, it gives CSVGPGHTEAFF.